These 18 T cell receptor beta chains originate from one sample sequenced in a study of T cell responses to AZD1222 COVID-19 vaccine. The data were produced by immunoSEQ multiplex PCR, yet TCRdb's version contains in-frame clones alone and is incomplete. The table shows approximately 110,000 clones, with around 93% occurring only once. Here the sequenced sample was peripheral blood, taken 28 days after the second AZD1222 dose. These TCRs come from an adult who received the AZD1222 COVID-19 vaccine.

This sequence joins TRBV6-1 and TRBJ1-1; D remains unclear. The CDR3 has 13 residues. With 2 bases removed from V and 6 bases from J, the gap between germline ends came to 10 bases. CDR1 is MNHNS, CDR2 SASEGT, per germline. The CDR3 region has the DNA TGTGCCAGCAGTGAAACAGAGGGCCCTGAAGCTTTCTTT. This gives the protein CASSETEGPEAFF.

J is TRBJ1-2 and V is TRBV11-2; D is possibly TRBD1 (6 bases). Germline assignment: CDR1 SGHAT and CDR2 FQNNGV. V lost 1 base to trimming and J lost 4 bases, with 13 bases between them. The CDR3 runs 15 residues. The CDR3 bases are TGTGCCAGCAGCTTAGGGTCTAGGACAGTCTATGGCTACACCTTC. Its protein is CASSLGSRTVYGYTF.

The CDR3 DNA follows: TGTGCCAGCACCATAAACACTGAAGCTTTCTTT. Its translation: CASTINTEAFF. This rearrangement joins TRBV25-1 to TRBJ1-1; D remains unclear. The ends were cut back, 7 bases at V and 2 bases at J, with 5 bases in the middle. The CDR3 spans 11 residues. Germline CDR1 MGHDK, CDR2 SYGVNS.

J is TRBJ1-2 and V is TRBV9, with D uncertain. The CDR3 loop spans 15 amino acids. Trimming removed 0 bases at V and 0 bases at J, with 9 bases between. In germline, CDR1 is SGDLS, CDR2 YYNGEE. The CDR3 loop reads CASSVAADANYGYTF. DNA of the CDR3: TGTGCCAGCAGCGTAGCAGCGGATGCTAACTATGGCTACACCTTC.

The rearrangement links TRBV28 to TRBJ1-4, with 8 bases identical to TRBD1. Trimming took 4 bases from V and 4 from J; bases not matched to a gene: 5. The CDR3 loop spans 15 amino acids. Germline V gene lookup returns CDR1 MDHEN and CDR2 SYDVKM. The CDR3 reads CASSSRDRSNEKLFF. The CDR3 DNA reads TGTGCCAGCAGTTCCCGGGACAGGAGTAATGAAAAACTGTTTTTT.

This clone was detected once. V usage is TRBV6-5 and J usage is TRBJ2-7; D not certain. The CDR3 contains 14 residues. With 0 bases removed from V and 2 bases from J, the gap between germline ends came to 8 bases. Germline V gives CDR1 MNHEY, CDR2 SVGAGI. The DNA of the CDR3 is TGTGCCAGCAGTTACTCGGCAGTTACCTACGAGCAGTACTTC. Translated, it gives CASSYSAVTYEQYF.

The rearrangement uses TRBV18 and TRBJ1-2, with D possibly TRBD1 on 6 matching bases. Germline V lookup: CDR1 KGHSH, CDR2 LQKENI. The CDR3 spans 14 residues. V lost 2 bases and J 6 bases, leaving 13 bases between the germline ends. CDR3: CASSPSSGGDGYTF. The DNA of the CDR3 is TGTGCCAGCTCACCAAGTTCTGGGGGCGATGGCTACACCTTC. Together with reference TRBV18 and TRBJ1-2, the CDR3 gives the full variable domain: NAGVMQNPRHLVRRRGQEARLRCSPMKGHSHVYWYRQLPEEGLKFMVYLQKENIIDESGMPKERFSAEFPKEGPSILRIQQVVRGDSAAYFCASSPSSGGDGYTFGSGTRLTVV.

The genes are TRBV5-4 and TRBJ2-1; 8 nucleotides line up with TRBD1. V shed 4 bases and J 0 bases; nucleotides not matched to a gene: 3. Germline assignment: CDR1 SGHNT and CDR2 YYREEE (reference sequence). CDR3 length equals 15 residues. The CDR3 sequence is CASSQDRASYNEQFF. The CDR3 region has the DNA TGTGCCAGCAGCCAGGACAGGGCCTCCTACAATGAGCAGTTCTTC.

The rearrangement links TRBV5-6 to TRBJ1-2; TRBD1 matches at 7 bases. Germline V gives CDR1 SGHDT, CDR2 YYEEEE. Germline trimming cut 4 bases from V and 4 bases from J; bases unmatched to any gene: 16. This CDR3 is built from 17 residues. Here the CDR3 DNA reads TGTGCCAGCAGCGCACAGACCAGTAGACAGGGTAGCTATGGCTACACCTTC. Translation gives CASSAQTSRQGSYGYTF.

The chain links TRBV7-9 to TRBJ1-3; weak D call: TRBD1 (5 bases). This CDR3 is built from 14 residues. Trimming removed 5 bases from V and 4 bases from J, with 12 bases in between. Per germline, CDR1 SEHNR and CDR2 FQNEAQ (reference sequence). CDR3 in DNA: TGTGCCAGCAGCATTGGGGACTCCGGAAACACCATATATTTT. This translates into CASSIGDSGNTIYF.

This clone was detected once. The chain employs TRBV28 and TRBJ2-7; D gene unclear. V lost 2 bases and J 1 base, leaving 9 bases between the germline ends. Germline lookup yields CDR1 MDHEN and CDR2 SYDVKM. The CDR3 sequence is 14 residues long. The CDR3 DNA follows: TGTGCCAGCAGTTTAGAAATTGGATCCTACGAGCAGTACTTC. The encoded protein is CASSLEIGSYEQYF.

The genes are TRBV28 and TRBJ2-7, with D unresolved. This CDR3 is 12 amino acids long. Trimming left V 4 bases short and J 3 bases short, with 7 bases between. Germline CDR1 is MDHEN and CDR2 is SYDVKM. The CDR3 nucleotides read TGTGCCAGCAGTTCCGACCTCTACGAGCAGTACTTC. Translation: CASSSDLYEQYF.

This chain links TRBV25-1 with TRBJ1-4; no reliable D call. Deletions cut 3 bases from V and 8 bases from J, with 7 bases between. CDR1 and CDR2 from the germline V gene are MGHDK and SYGVNS. The CDR3 covers 12 residues. The CDR3 protein is CASSDYREKLFF. In DNA, the CDR3 is TGTGCCAGCAGTGATTATCGCGAAAAACTGTTTTTT. The entire variable domain, with the rest obtained from reference TRBV25-1 and TRBJ1-4, is as follows: EADIYQTPRYLVIGTGKKITLECSQTMGHDKMYWYQQDPGMELHLIHYSYGVNSTEKGDLSSESTVSRIRTEHFPLTLESARPSHTSQYLCASSDYREKLFFGSGTQLSVL.

The chain combines TRBV19 with TRBJ2-3; TRBD1 or TRBD2 may be the D gene (5 bases each). The CDR3 extends over 15 amino acids. V was trimmed by 3 bases and J by 6 bases, leaving 16 bases between them. The V gene's germline CDR1 is LNHDA and CDR2 SQIVND (reference sequence). The CDR3 DNA follows: TGTGCCAGTAGTATGGGGGAGACATCCCCCGATACGCAGTATTTT. It specifies CASSMGETSPDTQYF.

The chain links TRBV6-5 to TRBJ1-6, with D unresolved. Germline lookup yields CDR1 MNHEY and CDR2 SVGAGI. The CDR3 contains 14 residues. The V and J ends lost 2 bases and 11 bases respectively, with 13 bases between them. DNA of the CDR3: TGTGCCAGCAGTTACCGCTACAATGCAACACCCCTCCACTTT. Translation gives CASSYRYNATPLHF.

This clone was seen only once. The rearrangement links TRBV6-1 to TRBJ1-5, with D perhaps TRBD1 (6 bases). The CDR3 length is 14 residues. Deletions cut 1 base from V and 3 bases from J, with 7 bases between. CDR1 and CDR2 (germline): MNHNS, SASEGT. CDR3 residues: CASSEGTDNQPQHF. In DNA form, the CDR3 reads TGTGCCAGCAGTGAAGGGACAGACAATCAGCCCCAGCATTTT.

The CDR3 spells CASSLFQAGVYNEQFF. The CDR3 nucleotides are TGTGCCAGCAGCTTGTTTCAAGCGGGGGTTTACAATGAGCAGTTCTTC. The genes are TRBV5-6 and TRBJ2-1, with TRBD2 matching 8 bases. With 1 base clipped from V and 4 bases from J, the junction kept 7 bases outside the gene matches. CDR3 size: 16 residues. Germline V CDR1 and CDR2: SGHDT, YYEEEE.

This clone was seen more than once but under ten times. V usage is TRBV11-2 and J usage is TRBJ2-7, with a tentative D call TRBD2 (6 bases). The CDR3 consists of 16 residues. V was clipped by 5 bases and J by 5 bases, with 22 bases between them. Germline CDR1 is SGHAT and CDR2 is FQNNGV. Written as DNA, the CDR3 is TGTGCCAGCAGCCAAGGACTCGTTAGGGGACTTGACGAGCAGTACTTC. It translates to CASSQGLVRGLDEQYF.